Given below is one T cell receptor beta chain in context. These data belong to a study of blood T cell repertoires in COVID-19. The overall study: Acute and convalescent COVID-19 samples came from the United States, Italy and Spain. The analysed material was cDNA or gDNA that came from T cells, B-cell-depleted T cells, or PBMCs.

The CDR3 runs 12 residues. The ends were cut back, 4 bases at V and 4 bases at J, with 7 bases in the middle. Under the authors' procedure: Reference gene primer amplification gave estimated nucleated cell counts. Generated by immunoSEQ multiplex PCR, the TCRdb table keeps only in-frame clones and is missing some. The DNA was the basis for D and trimming; V, J and clone size are from that table. There are hundreds of thousands of clones in the sample; 70% to 90% occur only once, and about 4% lies in the top ten. The chain uses TRBV12-3 or TRBV12-4 and TRBJ1-2, with D hard to call. Specimen: peripheral blood. The clonotype originates from a woman aged 45-60 years with active or convalescent COVID-19. The CDR3 DNA is TGTGCCAGCAGTTCCTCGGTCTATGGCTACACCTTC. Amino acids: CASSSSVYGYTF.